These 10 T cell receptor beta chains came from one sample sequenced in a study of shared clonotypes between healthy human individuals. TCRdb keeps only in-frame clones here, not all; method: immunoSEQ multiplex PCR. In the table there are under 650,000 clones, 96% of which are singletons. Sequences were obtained from naive CD4+ T cells sorted from blood. Specified subset: CD45RA+ positively selected. Every receptor here comes from a woman aged 25 to 45 in good health.

J is TRBJ2-7 and V is TRBV27; D tentatively fits TRBD1 or TRBD2 (5 bases each). Between the trimmed V and J ends, which lost 2 bases and 4 bases, there was a span of 12 bases. The CDR3 has 14 amino acids. Germline V gene data show CDR1 as MNHEY and CDR2 as SMNVEV (reference sequence). CDR3 coding DNA: TGTGCCAGCAGTTTACTCCCGGGACCTTACGAGCAGTACTTC. Its protein product is CASSLLPGPYEQYF.

The table lists this clone with a few counts. The sample has other DNA sequences that encode this CDR3 too. V usage is TRBV19 and J usage is TRBJ1-5; D is ambiguous. CDR1 LNHDA and CDR2 SQIVND come from the germline V gene (reference sequence). The CDR3 runs to 13 residues. V was clipped by 3 bases and J by 7 bases, with 10 bases between them. This CDR3 is CASSIAGGQPQHF. In DNA, the CDR3 is TGTGCCAGTAGTATTGCGGGCGGGCAGCCCCAGCATTTT. Combining the CDR3 with reference TRBV19 and TRBJ1-5 gives the whole variable domain DGGITQSPKYLFRKEGQNVTLSCEQNLNHDAMYWYRQDPGQGLRLIYYSQIVNDFQKGDIAEGYSVSREKKESFPLTVTSAQKNPTAFYLCASSIAGGQPQHFGDGTRLSIL.

The CDR3 DNA is TGTGCCAGCAGCTCGGGACAGGCCCTTACTAACTATGGCTACACCTTC. It codes for CASSSGQALTNYGYTF. The rearrangement links TRBV7-9 to TRBJ1-2; 8 bases match TRBD1. Trimming took 4 bases from V and 0 from J; bases not matched to a gene: 7. The CDR3 spans 16 residues. The V gene's germline CDR1 is SEHNR and CDR2 FQNEAQ (reference sequence).

V is TRBV2 and J is TRBJ2-5; D assignment may be TRBD1 or TRBD2 (5 bases each). The DNA end favors TRBJ2-7, so the J call may be wrong. Germline loops: CDR1 SNHLY, CDR2 FYNNEI. This CDR3 has 13 amino acids. In nucleotides, the CDR3 is TGTGCCAGCAGTGTAGGGGAGAAATACGAGCAGTACTTC. Amino acids: CASSVGEKYEQYF.

V and J are TRBV6-1 and TRBJ2-7; 16 bases line up with TRBD2. The length of the CDR3 is 15 residues. The V and J ends lost 6 bases and 5 bases, in that order; junction bases with no gene match: 4. The germline gives CDR1 MNHNS, CDR2 SASEGT. The CDR3 DNA sequence: TGTGCCAGCAGGGGACTAGCGGGAGGGGACAACGAGCAGTACTTC. It yields the protein CASRGLAGGDNEQYF.

V usage is TRBV15 and J usage is TRBJ1-5, with TRBD1 as a possible D gene (5 bases). The CDR3 length is 13 residues. The V end was cut by 5 bases, the J end by 7 bases, with 12 bases between. Germline V gives CDR1 LNHNV, CDR2 YYDKDF (reference sequence). For the CDR3, the DNA is TGTGCCACCAGCGGGGGATCGGACCAGCCCCAGCATTTT. Translated, it gives CATSGGSDQPQHF.

The CDR3 reads CASSQPDRAYNSPLHF. The CDR3 DNA sequence: TGTGCCAGCAGCCAACCAGACAGAGCCTATAATTCACCCCTCCACTTT. The rearrangement uses TRBV14 and TRBJ1-6; D might be TRBD1 (5 bases). The V gene's germline CDR1 is SGHDN and CDR2 FVKESK. The CDR3 spans 16 residues. The V gene lost 2 bases and the J gene lost 2 bases, with 10 bases spanning the gap.

The V and J genes are TRBV5-4 and TRBJ1-3; D unresolved. This CDR3 comprises 13 residues. V lost 0 bases, J lost 3 bases, and 4 bases lay in between. CDR1 and CDR2 (germline): SGHNT, YYREEE (reference sequence). CDR3 nucleotides: TGTGCCAGCAGCTTGGACCTTGGAAACACCATATATTTT. It translates to CASSLDLGNTIYF. The variable domain in full, completed from reference TRBV5-4 and TRBJ1-3, reads ETGVTQSPTHLIKTRGQQVTLRCSSQSGHNTVSWYQQALGQGPQFIFQYYREEENGRGNFPPRFSGLQFPNYSSELNVNALELDDSALYLCASSLDLGNTIYFGEGSWLTVV.

V and J are TRBV27 and TRBJ1-6; D unclear. The CDR3 covers 16 residues. V lost 6 bases, J lost 5 bases, and 17 bases lay in between. The germline gives CDR1 MNHEY, CDR2 SMNVEV (reference sequence). DNA for the CDR3: TGTGCCAGCAGCCCTCGAAGGGAGGTGAATAATTCACCCCTCCACTTT. Amino acid sequence: CASSPRREVNNSPLHF.

This chain joins TRBV10-3 and TRBJ2-5; 7 bases map to TRBD1. Germline V gene lookup returns CDR1 ENHRY and CDR2 SYGVKD. The CDR3 is 13 residues long. The trim removed 6 bases at V and 4 bases at J, leaving 5 bases unmatched. CDR3 sequence reads: CAIRTGVGETQYF. CDR3 sequence (DNA): TGTGCCATCAGAACAGGGGTGGGAGAGACCCAGTACTTC.